This T cell receptor beta chain was identified during a study of cytomegalovirus exposure and HLA in healthy donors. Points from the study as a whole: A list of around 150 TCR beta chains associated with cytomegalovirus was given. In a later analysis, compared with equally common non-associated chains, HLA-associated beta chains were more expanded. Certain sequence variants were highly shared and formed a cluster, and this cluster was likely a sequencing artifact. Across all donors, roughly uniform sequencing depth was an assumption of the presence/absence analyses.

CDR3 length equals 14 residues. V was trimmed by 5 bases and J by 2 bases, leaving 13 bases between them. Germline V gene data show CDR1 as SGHNT and CDR2 as YENEEA. The table lists this clone with a few counts. The target antigen is unknown. The PCR contained 60 Vbeta and 13 Jbeta primers. Sequencing was performed with immunoSEQ multiplex PCR; in TCRdb, only in-frame clones are kept and a portion is missing. The sample consists of 130,000 or so clones, around three fifths of them appearing once. V and J are TRBV11-3 and TRBJ2-7, with D unclear. Specimen: PBMCs. The clonotype was recovered from a woman in her thirties or forties in good health and CMV-seropositive. The CDR3: CASSPPDFAYEQYF. In DNA, the CDR3 is TGTGCCAGCAGCCCTCCAGATTTTGCCTACGAGCAGTACTTC.